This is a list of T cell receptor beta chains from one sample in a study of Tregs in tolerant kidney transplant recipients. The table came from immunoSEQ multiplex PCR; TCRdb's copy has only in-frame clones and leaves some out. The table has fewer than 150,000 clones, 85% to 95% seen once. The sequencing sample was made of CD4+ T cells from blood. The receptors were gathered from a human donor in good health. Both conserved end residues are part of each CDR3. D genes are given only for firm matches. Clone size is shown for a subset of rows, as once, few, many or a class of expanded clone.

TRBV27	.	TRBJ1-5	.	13	CASRKDRRQPQHF	TGTGCCAGCAGGAAAGACAGGAGACAGCCCCAGCATTTT
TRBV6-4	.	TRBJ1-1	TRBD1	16	CASSGAAGQGRTEAFF	TGTGCCAGCAGTGGTGCCGCGGGACAGGGAAGGACTGAAGCTTTCTTT
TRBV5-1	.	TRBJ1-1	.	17	CASSLEGMLNLNTEAFF	TGCGCCAGCAGCTTGGAGGGGATGCTCAATTTGAACACTGAAGCTTTCTTT
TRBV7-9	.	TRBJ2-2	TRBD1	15	CASSHGQGRAGELFF	TGTGCCAGCAGTCATGGACAGGGGAGAGCCGGGGAGCTGTTTTTT
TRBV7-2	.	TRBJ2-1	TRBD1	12	CASSGQGVEQFF	TGTGCCAGCAGCGGACAGGGGGTTGAGCAGTTCTTC
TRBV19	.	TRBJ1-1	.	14	CASSIRQQNTEAFF	TGTGCCAGTAGTATCCGACAGCAGAACACTGAAGCTTTCTTT
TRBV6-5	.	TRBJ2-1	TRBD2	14	CASMPSGRQNEQFF	TGTGCCAGCATGCCTAGCGGGAGGCAGAATGAGCAGTTCTTC
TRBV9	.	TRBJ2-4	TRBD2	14	CASTSGVAKNIQYF	TGTGCCAGCACCAGCGGGGTAGCCAAAAACATTCAGTACTTC
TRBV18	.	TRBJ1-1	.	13	CASSPLSDREAFF	TGTGCCAGCTCACCACTAAGCGACAGGGAAGCTTTCTTT
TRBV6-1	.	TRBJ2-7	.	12	CASFSDNYEQYF	TGTGCCAGCTTCTCCGACAACTACGAGCAGTACTTC
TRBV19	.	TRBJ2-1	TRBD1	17	CASSAPPGAGGYNEQFF	TGTGCCAGTAGCGCCCCCCCTGGGGCAGGGGGTTACAATGAGCAGTTCTTC
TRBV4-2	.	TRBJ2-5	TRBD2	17	CASSPHGTSGLVETQYF	TGTGCCAGCAGTCCACACGGGACTAGCGGGTTGGTGGAGACCCAGTACTTC
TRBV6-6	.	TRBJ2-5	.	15	CASRHWMQGKETQYF	TGTGCCAGCAGACACTGGATGCAGGGGAAAGAGACCCAGTACTTC
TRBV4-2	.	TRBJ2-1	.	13	CASSQDSLSGQFF	TGTGCCAGCAGCCAAGATTCCCTTTCGGGGCAGTTCTTC
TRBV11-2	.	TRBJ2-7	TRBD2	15	CASSLGGLAEYEQYF	TGTGCCAGCAGCTTAGGGGGACTAGCGGAGTACGAGCAGTACTTC
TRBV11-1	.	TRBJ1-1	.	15	CASSLAKGRATEAFF	TGTGCCAGCAGCTTAGCGAAGGGCAGAGCCACTGAAGCTTTCTTT
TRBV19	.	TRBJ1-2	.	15	CASANPTELGYGYTF	TGTGCCAGTGCGAACCCGACTGAACTTGGGTATGGCTACACCTTC
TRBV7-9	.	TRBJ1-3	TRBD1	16	CASIRRGGTSGNTIYF	TGTGCCAGCATCCGGCGAGGGGGCACGTCCGGAAACACCATATATTTT
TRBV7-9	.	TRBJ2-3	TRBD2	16	CASSLTSGRTTDTQYF	TGTGCCAGCAGCTTGACTAGCGGGAGGACGACAGATACGCAGTATTTT
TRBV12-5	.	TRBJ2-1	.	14	CASLGAGIIDEQFF	TGTGCTAGTCTAGGGGCGGGAATCATCGATGAGCAGTTCTTC
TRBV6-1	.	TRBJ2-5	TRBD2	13	CAGRAGGKKTQYF	TGTGCCGGGCGAGCGGGGGGTAAAAAGACCCAGTACTTC
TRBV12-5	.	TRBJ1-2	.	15	CASALGTVGFYGYTF	TGTGCTAGTGCTTTGGGTACAGTAGGATTCTATGGCTACACCTTC
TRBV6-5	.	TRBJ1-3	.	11	CASSTRNTIYF	TGTGCCAGCAGTACCCGAAACACCATATATTTT
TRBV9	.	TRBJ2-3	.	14	CASSDGLSTDTQYF	TGTGCCAGCAGCGACGGCCTTAGCACAGATACGCAGTATTTT
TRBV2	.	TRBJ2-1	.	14	CASSDGRVQGLQFF	TGTGCCAGCAGTGATGGGAGGGTCCAGGGGTTGCAGTTCTTC
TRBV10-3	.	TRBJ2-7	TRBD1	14	CAISTGTGGYEQYF	TGTGCCATCAGCACCGGGACAGGGGGCTACGAGCAGTACTTC
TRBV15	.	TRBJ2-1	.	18	CATERYLISGDSYNEQFF	TGTGCCACCGAACGCTATTTAATTAGCGGGGACAGCTACAATGAGCAGTTCTTC
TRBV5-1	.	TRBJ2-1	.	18	CASSPEAHNFPSYNEQFF	TGCGCCAGCAGCCCGGAGGCTCATAACTTCCCCTCCTACAATGAGCAGTTCTTC
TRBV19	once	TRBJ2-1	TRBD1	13	CASSNLGQAIMFF	TGTGCCAGTAGTAACCTGGGACAGGCCATCATGTTCTTC
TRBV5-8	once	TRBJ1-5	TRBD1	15	CASSLGDRSNQPQHF	TGTGCCAGCAGCTTGGGGGACAGGTCCAATCAGCCCCAGCATTTT
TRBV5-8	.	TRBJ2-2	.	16	CASSLYGSPNTGELFF	TGTGCCAGCAGCTTGTATGGGAGCCCGAACACCGGGGAGCTGTTTTTT
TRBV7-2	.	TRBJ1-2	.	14	CASSRQPTNYGYTF	TGTGCCAGCAGTCGACAGCCTACTAACTATGGCTACACCTTC
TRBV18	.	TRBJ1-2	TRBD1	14	CASSPRQGIGGYTF	TGTGCCAGCTCACCGCGACAGGGGATCGGTGGCTACACCTTC
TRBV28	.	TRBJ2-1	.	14	CASTVPGSYNEQFF	TGTGCCAGCACCGTCCCCGGCTCCTACAATGAGCAGTTCTTC
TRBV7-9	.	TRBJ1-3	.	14	CASSPSGAGNTIYF	TGTGCCAGCAGCCCTTCAGGGGCTGGAAACACCATATATTTT
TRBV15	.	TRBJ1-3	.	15	CATPEEGTSGNTIYF	TGTGCCACCCCCGAGGAGGGCACCTCTGGAAACACCATATATTTT
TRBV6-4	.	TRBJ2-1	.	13	CASSDSADSEQFF	TGTGCCAGCAGTGACTCGGCCGATTCAGAGCAGTTCTTC
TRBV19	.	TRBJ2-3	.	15	CASSKNRDPTDTQYF	TGTGCCAGTAGTAAAAACCGGGACCCGACAGATACGCAGTATTTT
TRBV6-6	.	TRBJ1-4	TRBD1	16	CASRPGQGITNEKLFF	TGTGCCAGCAGACCGGGACAGGGAATAACTAATGAAAAACTGTTTTTT
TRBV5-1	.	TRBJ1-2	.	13	CASTDVRNYGYTF	TGCGCCAGCACAGACGTGCGGAACTATGGCTACACCTTC
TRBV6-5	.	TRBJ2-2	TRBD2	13	CASIELADGELFF	TGTGCCAGCATCGAACTAGCGGACGGGGAGCTGTTTTTT
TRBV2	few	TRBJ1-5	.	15	CASSVGQLSNQPQHF	TGTGCCAGCAGTGTGGGACAACTTAGCAATCAGCCCCAGCATTTT
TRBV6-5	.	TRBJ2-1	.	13	CASSYRTINEQFF	TGTGCCAGCAGTTACCGGACGATCAATGAGCAGTTCTTC
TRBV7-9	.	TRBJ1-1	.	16	CASSLARGDMNTEAFF	TGTGCCAGCAGCTTAGCCCGGGGAGATATGAACACTGAAGCTTTCTTT
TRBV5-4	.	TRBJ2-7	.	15	CASSLPGTRSYEQYF	TGTGCCAGCAGCCTCCCAGGGACACGATCCTACGAGCAGTACTTC